This T cell receptor (beta chain) appears in the sequencing data of a study of human T cells and chemical hapten exposure. Study-wide results and caveats: Positively correlated with patch test score were the counts of PT1 expanded TCRs. The formation of large CDR3 similarity clusters by expanded TCRs significantly exceeded that of controls.

With 6 bases removed from V and 5 bases from J, the gap between germline ends came to 8 bases. In germline, CDR1 is MNHEY, CDR2 SVGEGT. CDR3 length: 13 amino acids. Time point in this sample: patch test 1, 2 weeks after DPC sensitization. The treatment is: therapeutic diphenylcyclopropenone sensitization with weekly scalp DPC. TCRdb re-analysed the RACE reads in MiXCR, keeping a single row per CDR3 protein. This table holds some 170,000 distinct CDR3 sequences, 20% to 25% found once. Concerning this clonotype itself: The antigen is undetermined.

Material: whole blood, obtained in connection with sensitization to the hapten diphenylcyclopropenone (DPC). This chain connects TRBV6-2 or TRBV6-3 to TRBJ1-6; tentative D call: TRBD1 (6 bases). This TCR came from a woman between 50 and 59 years old with alopecia areata. Some clones in this sample may be carry-over from other donors' samples. The CDR3 reads CASRTGNNSPLHF. For the CDR3, the DNA is TGTGCCAGCAGAACAGGGAATAATTCACCCCTCCACTTT.